The 3 T cell receptor beta chains below come from one sample, sequenced in a study of identical twins' blood T cells. TCRdb re-analysed the 5' RACE reads in MiXCR, keeping a single row per CDR3 protein. The table records 300,000 to 450,000 distinct CDR3 sequences, roughly 28% of them present only once. The sequenced sample consisted of PBMCs. These receptors all stem from a woman aged 18-49 years in good health.

CDR3 amino acids: CASSQRSTDTQYF. CDR3 coding DNA: TGTGCCAGCAGCCAGAGAAGCACAGATACGCAGTATTTT. This rearrangement joins TRBV14 to TRBJ2-3; no clear D. This CDR3 contains 13 residues. CDR1 SGHDN and CDR2 FVKESK come from the germline V gene. V gave up 3 bases and J gave up 0 bases, with 4 bases separating them.

The chain recombines TRBV27 with TRBJ1-6; D is ambiguous. CDR3 length: 15 residues. The germline gives CDR1 MNHEY, CDR2 SMNVEV (reference sequence). V was clipped by 3 bases and J by 6 bases, with 12 bases between them. The CDR3 DNA sequence: TGTGCCAGCAGTTTTGGTCAGCCGGCTAATTCACCCCTCCACTTT. Its translation is CASSFGQPANSPLHF.

The chain combines TRBV6-1 with TRBJ1-1; no clear D gene. Germline CDR1 reads MNHNS; CDR2 reads SASEGT. The V end lost 2 bases, the J end lost 0 bases, and 7 bases lay between the germline ends. This CDR3 has 14 amino acids. This chain's CDR3 is CASSEKGMNTEAFF. Written as DNA, the CDR3 is TGTGCCAGCAGTGAAAAGGGAATGAACACTGAAGCTTTCTTT.